This T cell receptor (beta chain) was identified during a study of blood T cells in healthy people across ages. Donors ranged from about 6 to 90 years old and were healthy Caucasians in Russia. Together with a sample-barcoded 5' primer, a J-beta primer mix was included in a second PCR lasting about 7 to 12 cycles. There were at least 2.5 million CDR3-containing paired-end reads obtained from each sample. TCRdb reanalysed the 5' RACE reads using MiXCR and keeps one entry per CDR3 protein. The top ten hold approximately 37% of the sample, which has hundreds of thousands of distinct CDR3 sequences, approximately 59% seen once. The CDR3 runs to 17 residues. The V end lost 6 bases, the J end lost 3 bases, and 21 bases lay between the germline ends. Germline loops: CDR1 SGHAT, CDR2 FQNNGV.

The TCR comes from a man in his 60s in good health. The material sequenced was blood. This chain connects TRBV11-2 to TRBJ2-1, with a weak D call TRBD2 (7 bases). CDR3 region: CASRSLGGQTGYNEQFF. Written as DNA, the CDR3 is TGTGCCAGCAGATCCCTGGGGGGGCAGACGGGCTACAATGAGCAGTTCTTC.